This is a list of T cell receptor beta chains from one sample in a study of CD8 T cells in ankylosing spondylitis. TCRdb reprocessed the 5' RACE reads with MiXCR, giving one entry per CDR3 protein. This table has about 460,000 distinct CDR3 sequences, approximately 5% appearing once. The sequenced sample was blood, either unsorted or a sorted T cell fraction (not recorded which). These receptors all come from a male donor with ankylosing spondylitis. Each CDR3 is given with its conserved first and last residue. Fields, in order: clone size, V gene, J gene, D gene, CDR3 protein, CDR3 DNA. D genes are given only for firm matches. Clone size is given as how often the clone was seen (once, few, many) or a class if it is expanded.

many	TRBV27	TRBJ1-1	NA	CASSLLGGEGAFF	TGTGCCAGCAGTTTACTGGGGGGGGAGGGAGCTTTCTTT
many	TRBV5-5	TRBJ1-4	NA	CASSLNRLANEKLFF	TGTGCCAGCAGCCTGAACAGGCTAGCTAATGAAAAACTGTTTTTT
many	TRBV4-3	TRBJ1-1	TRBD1	CASSQSFLTGETEAFF	TGCGCCAGCAGCCAATCGTTCCTGACAGGGGAGACTGAAGCTTTCTTT
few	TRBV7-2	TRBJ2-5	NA	CASSFKTGYKAQYF	TGTGCCAGCAGCTTCAAGACTGGCTATAAGGCCCAGTACTTC
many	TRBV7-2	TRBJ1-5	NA	CASSLEGFSNQPQHF	TGTGCCAGCAGCTTAGAGGGGTTCAGCAATCAGCCCCAGCATTTT
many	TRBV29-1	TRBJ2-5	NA	CSVFPGSQETQYF	TGCAGCGTCTTTCCAGGGTCCCAAGAGACCCAGTACTTC
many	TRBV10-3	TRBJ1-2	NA	CAISEHQDYGYTF	TGTGCCATCAGTGAGCATCAAGACTATGGCTACACCTTC
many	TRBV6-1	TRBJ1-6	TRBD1	CASQRQGYLLWTPLHF	TGTGCCAGTCAAAGACAGGGGTACTTGCTTTGGACACCCCTCCACTTT
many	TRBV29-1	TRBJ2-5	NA	CSVQMRTLETQYF	TGCAGCGTTCAGATGAGGACCTTGGAGACCCAGTACTTC
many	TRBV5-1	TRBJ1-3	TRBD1	CASSHRGPSSGNTIYF	TGCGCCAGCAGCCACAGGGGGCCGAGCTCTGGAAACACCATATATTTT
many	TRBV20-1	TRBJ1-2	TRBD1	CSARDPRQGVVGGYTF	TGCAGTGCTAGAGATCCGAGACAGGGGGTCGTCGGTGGCTACACCTTC
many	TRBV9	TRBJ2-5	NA	CASSVAPFRETQYF	TGTGCCAGCAGCGTAGCTCCATTTCGAGAGACCCAGTACTTC
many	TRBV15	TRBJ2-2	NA	CATSRARAGGELFF	TGTGCCACCAGCAGAGCCAGGGCTGGCGGGGAGCTGTTTTTT
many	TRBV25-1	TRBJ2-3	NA	CASSEYGGDTQYF	TGTGCCAGCAGTGAATATGGGGGGGATACGCAGTATTTT
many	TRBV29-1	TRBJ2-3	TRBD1	CSVGTGKIDTQYF	TGCAGCGTCGGGACAGGGAAGATCGATACGCAGTATTTT
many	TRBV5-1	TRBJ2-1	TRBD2	CASSVLAAMYNEQFF	TGCGCCAGCAGCGTACTAGCGGCAATGTACAATGAGCAGTTCTTC